This TCR beta chain was profiled in a study of tumor-infiltrating lymphocytes in localized non-small cell lung cancer. Details on this clone: Its specificity is unknown.

V lost 6 bases to trimming and J lost 1 base; unmatched junction nucleotides: 7. CDR3 length: 15 amino acids. Germline-derived CDR1 and CDR2 are SGHTA and FQGNSA. Clones were read by immunoSEQ multiplex PCR, and TCRdb kept only the in-frame ones, dropping some. This sample has fewer than 25,000 clones; roughly three quarters occur once, and the top ten carry 3% to 3.5%. Whole-study results and caveats: Tumor T-cell fraction was not associated with recurrence-free survival.

The sequenced material came from lung tumor tissue. This chain links TRBV7-2 with TRBJ2-3, with 7 bases that match TRBD1. The TCR originated in a human donor with non-small cell lung cancer. Written as DNA, the CDR3 is TGTGCCAGCAGTTCCGACAGGGTAGGCACAGATACGCAGTATTTT. It specifies CASSSDRVGTDTQYF. The full variable domain, its missing parts supplied by reference TRBV7-2 and TRBJ2-3, is GAGVSQSPSNKVTEKGKDVELRCDPISGHTALYWYRQSLGQGLEFLIYFQGNSAPDKSGLPSDRFSAERTGGSVSTLTIQRTQQEDSAVYLCASSSDRVGTDTQYFGPGTRLTVL.